This T cell receptor (beta chain) was documented in a study of T cell repertoires in cytomegalovirus infection. Study information: HLA-B-restricted CMV epitopes that are well studied, plus recently identified HLA-C-restricted ones, were used by the study. Both CMV infection and a matching HLA type were indicated by public TCR beta signatures. General study points: Predominance within the ex vivo response was attributable to HLA-C-restricted CMV-specific TCR beta clonotypes.

A word on this clonotype: Its antigen is still unknown.

MiXCR, run by TCRdb on the reads, gives a single entry per CDR3 protein. There are about 700,000 distinct CDR3 sequences in the sample; roughly 33% occur only once, and about 18% lies in the top ten. The origin of this receptor is a human donor in good health (CMV status not recorded). Some clones in this sample may be carry-over from other donors' samples. Sequenced here: cultured PBMCs, sampled from culture after CMV antigen stimulation.

The CDR3 DNA reads as TGTGCCATCAGTGCCTCCGATGGGGGGGTCCACAATGAGCAGTTCTTC. Its protein product is CAISASDGGVHNEQFF. The chain has TRBV10-3 and TRBJ2-1, with TRBD2 matching over 7 bases. This CDR3 spans 16 amino acids. V dropped 4 bases and J dropped 5; count of bases not matched to a gene: 11. The germline V gene encodes CDR1 ENHRY and CDR2 SYGVKD.